Presented here are 20 T cell receptor beta chains from one specimen sequenced in a study of technical replicates of blood from a few donors. Sequencing was performed with immunoSEQ multiplex PCR; in TCRdb, only in-frame clones are kept and a portion is missing. The sample lists 65,000 to 80,000 clones, about 93% seen once, with approximately 0.4% in the top ten. Source material: T cells isolated from PBMCs. These TCRs come from a human donor in good health.

This clone turned up a few times. The chain carries TRBV19 and TRBJ2-7, with 7 positions matching TRBD1. The CDR3 has 16 residues. V lost 3 bases to trimming and J lost 0 bases; unmatched junction nucleotides: 8. Germline V gene sequence: CDR1 LNHDA, CDR2 SQIVND (reference sequence). The CDR3 here is CASSMGPRGSSYEQYF. The CDR3 nucleotides read TGTGCCAGTAGTATGGGACCCAGGGGGAGCTCCTACGAGCAGTACTTC.

This clone was counted a single time. This chain uses TRBV21-1 with TRBJ1-5; the DNA was not used to check the table's D call, TRBD1. TRBV21-1 represents a pseudogene. This CDR3 has 17 residues. Here the CDR3 DNA reads TGTGCCAGCAGCAAAGCCACGACAGGGGCGTTAAGGCAGCCCCAGCATTTT. This translates into CASSKATTGALRQPQHF.

The V gene is TRBV28, the J gene TRBJ2-7; the match to TRBD2 covers 7 bases. The V gene end was trimmed by 6 bases and the J gene end by 4 bases; junction bases not matched to a gene: 9. Per germline, CDR1 MDHEN and CDR2 SYDVKM. There are 14 residues in the CDR3. The CDR3 coding sequence is TGTGCCAGCAGCCCCGGGGGGACTATTTACGAGCAGTACTTC. This codes for CASSPGGTIYEQYF.

The chain links TRBV7-2 to TRBJ2-4; TRBD1 might be the D (6 bases). CDR3 length: 16 amino acids. V lost 4 bases and J lost 6, with 19 bases in between. Germline values: CDR1 SGHTA, CDR2 FQGNSA. DNA of the CDR3: TGTGCCAGCAGCTCTAAGGGGGATATAACTTCAAACATTCAGTACTTC. It specifies CASSSKGDITSNIQYF.

The chain employs TRBV6-5 and TRBJ2-3; D is perhaps TRBD2 (5 bases). CDR1 MNHEY and CDR2 SVGAGI come from the germline V gene. CDR3 length: 13 amino acids. V lost 7 bases, J lost 3 bases, and 11 bases lay in between. The CDR3 DNA reads TGTGCCAGCACCCTCGGAGGAACAGATACGCAGTATTTT. It specifies CASTLGGTDTQYF.

The chain combines TRBV30 with TRBJ1-4, with D unclear. CDR3 length: 17 residues. From germline, CDR1 is GTSNPN and CDR2 SVGIG (reference sequence). Trimming left V 1 base short and J 10 bases short, with 25 bases between. This CDR3 reads CAWSAPVIEGESGKLFF. CDR3 nucleotide sequence: TGTGCCTGGAGTGCCCCCGTTATCGAGGGAGAGAGCGGAAAACTGTTTTTT.

The CDR3 coding sequence is TGTGCCAGCAGCTTAGAGGTGGGAGGGGGCTATGGCTACACCTTC. Its translation: CASSLEVGGGYGYTF. This chain joins TRBV7-2 and TRBJ1-2; a weak D match, TRBD1 (6 bases). CDR1 SGHTA and CDR2 FQGNSA come from the germline V gene. The CDR3 contains 15 residues. V gave up 1 base and J gave up 4 bases, with 13 bases separating them. The full variable domain, rest sourced from reference TRBV7-2 and TRBJ1-2, is GAGVSQSPSNKVTEKGKDVELRCDPISGHTALYWYRQSLGQGLEFLIYFQGNSAPDKSGLPSDRFSAERTGGSVSTLTIQRTQQEDSAVYLCASSLEVGGGYGYTFGSGTRLTVV.

The chain joins TRBV28 to TRBJ1-5; unclear D gene. Germline V gives CDR1 MDHEN, CDR2 SYDVKM. V shed 3 bases and J shed 11 bases, with 11 bases lying between them. This CDR3 comprises 12 residues. CDR3 DNA: TGTGCCAGCAGTTTGTTTGACATCACCCAGCATTTT. The encoded protein is CASSLFDITQHF.

The chain uses TRBV28 and TRBJ1-2, with 7 bases matching TRBD1. After removal of 8 bases from V and 4 bases from J, the junction contained 10 bases not matched to a gene. Germline V gives CDR1 MDHEN, CDR2 SYDVKM. CDR3 length: 14 residues. The CDR3, as DNA: TGTGCCAGCTGGGAACAGGGGCAGGGCTATGGCTACACCTTC. The encoded protein is CASWEQGQGYGYTF.

A few counts support this clone. The V call is TRBV6-1, the J call TRBJ1-1, with D possibly matching TRBD1 (6 bases). The CDR3 extends over 14 amino acids. V was pared by 2 bases and J by 5 bases, with 12 bases between. Looked up from germline, CDR1 is MNHNS and CDR2 is SASEGT. The CDR3 DNA is TGTGCCAGCAGTGAAACCGGGAGGGGGACTGAAGCTTTCTTT. This codes for CASSETGRGTEAFF.

Notes on this clone: Its ends do not fully match the called genes, so a read error is possible. The chain links TRBV30 to TRBJ1-4, with TRBD1 matching 7 bases. The CDR3 totals 13 residues. Per the germline V gene, CDR1 is GTSNPN and CDR2 is SVGIG (reference sequence). The CDR3 loop is CAWSTGEHSGPTF. CDR3 coding DNA: TGTGCCTGGAGTACAGGGGAACACTCGGGTCCGACTTTT.

The V and J genes are TRBV5-4 and TRBJ2-1; 8 positions match TRBD2. Germline-derived CDR1 and CDR2 are SGHNT and YYREEE (reference sequence). This CDR3 contains 16 residues. V lost 9 bases to trimming and J lost 0 bases; unmatched junction nucleotides: 11. CDR3 coding DNA: TGTGCCATACAGGGCCTAGCGGGCAGCTCCTACAATGAGCAGTTCTTC. It specifies CAIQGLAGSSYNEQFF.

To note about this clone: This CDR3 is also generated by other DNA sequences in the sample. The genes are TRBV5-1 and TRBJ2-3; D is uncertain. The V gene's germline CDR1 is SGHRS and CDR2 YFSETQ. CDR3 length equals 14 residues. V lost 0 bases, J lost 1 base, and 6 bases lay in between. The CDR3: CASSLGPGTDTQYF. In DNA, the CDR3 is TGCGCCAGCAGCTTGGGGCCCGGCACAGATACGCAGTATTTT.

J is TRBJ2-1 and V is TRBV21-1; the DNA was not compared with TRBD2, the D call given in the table. TRBV21-1 constitutes a pseudogene. This CDR3 is built from 15 residues. CDR3 in DNA: TGTGCCAGCAGCAACGAGCGGGAGGCGATATATGAGCAGTTCTTC. Translated, it gives CASSNEREAIYEQFF.

This rearrangement joins TRBV5-4 to TRBJ2-7; D is perhaps TRBD1 (5 bases). Trimming stripped 3 bases from V and 6 bases from J, with 10 bases between. The CDR3 length is 12 residues. From germline, CDR1 is SGHNT and CDR2 YYREEE (reference sequence). The CDR3 protein is CASSSGHPEQYF. In DNA form, the CDR3 reads TGTGCCAGCAGCTCCGGACATCCCGAGCAGTACTTC.

The chain carries TRBV14 and TRBJ1-3, with 8 bases aligning to TRBD1. The trim removed 4 bases at V and 1 base at J, leaving 6 bases unmatched. The CDR3 is 16 residues long. Germline V gene data show CDR1 as SGHDN and CDR2 as FVKESK. The DNA of the CDR3 is TGTGCCAGCAGCCTTGGGACAGGATCTTCTGGAAACACCATATATTTT. Protein: CASSLGTGSSGNTIYF. Drawing the rest from reference TRBV14 and TRBJ1-3, the complete variable domain is EAGVTQFPSHSVIEKGQTVTLRCDPISGHDNLYWYRRVMGKEIKFLLHFVKESKQDESGMPNNRFLAERTGGTYSTLKVQPAELEDSGVYFCASSLGTGSSGNTIYFGEGSWLTVV.

V and J are TRBV30 and TRBJ1-5; perhaps TRBD1 as D (6 bases). Trimming took off 3 bases at V and 1 base at J, with 10 bases between the two ends. CDR3 length equals 14 residues. Looked up from germline, CDR1 is GTSNPN and CDR2 is SVGIG (reference sequence). Written as DNA, the CDR3 is TGTGCCTGGAGCCAGGGGACGAGCAATCAGCCCCAGCATTTT. This encodes CAWSQGTSNQPQHF.

The rearrangement joins TRBV9 to TRBJ1-4; perhaps TRBD1 as D (5 bases). Germline V lookup: CDR1 SGDLS, CDR2 YYNGEE. V lost 0 bases to trimming and J lost 6 bases, with 9 bases between them. The CDR3 is made up of 14 amino acids. The CDR3 loop reads CASSVGRADEKLFF. The CDR3 region has the DNA TGTGCCAGCAGCGTAGGCAGGGCAGATGAAAAACTGTTTTTT.

The chain joins TRBV7-2 to TRBJ2-1; 10 bases are shared with TRBD2. Germline CDR1 reads SGHTA; CDR2 reads FQGNSA. V gave up 2 bases and J gave up 0 bases; unmatched junction bases: 4. The CDR3 spans 17 residues. The CDR3 region has the DNA TGTGCCAGCAGCTTATTGAGCGGGAGGGCCTCCTACAATGAGCAGTTCTTC. Its translation is CASSLLSGRASYNEQFF.

The genes are TRBV13 and TRBJ1-1; D is ambiguous. Trimming cost V 1 base and J 0 bases, with 15 bases left between them. This CDR3 is built from 17 residues. The germline gives CDR1 PRHDT, CDR2 FYEKMQ (reference sequence). The CDR3 sequence is CASSLESNGLMNTEAFF. The CDR3 nucleotides are TGTGCCAGCAGCTTAGAGAGTAACGGTCTTATGAACACTGAAGCTTTCTTT.